These 23 T cell receptor beta chains came from one sample sequenced in a study of T cell changes during pregnancy in multiple sclerosis. Produced via immunoSEQ multiplex PCR; TCRdb's table is partial and in-frame only. The data contain roughly 50,000 clones, around 92% of them singletons. The sequencing here drew on CD4+ T cells from peripheral blood mononuclear cells, taken in the third trimester of pregnancy. The source of these receptors is a female donor with multiple sclerosis, enrolled in a pregnancy study.

The chain joins TRBV28 to TRBJ1-2; D may be TRBD1 (6 bases). The CDR3 covers 12 residues. Germline CDR1 and CDR2: MDHEN and SYDVKM. V lost 7 bases, J lost 7 bases, and 13 bases lay in between. Here the CDR3 DNA reads TGTGCCAGCACAAACAGGGCGGGTGGCTACACCTTC. It is translated as CASTNRAGGYTF.

This clone was seen only once. V and J are TRBV25-1 and TRBJ1-6; 8 nucleotides agree with TRBD1. Germline V lookup: CDR1 MGHDK, CDR2 SYGVNS. Trimming at V came to 8 bases and at J to 0 bases, leaving 3 bases not matched to a gene. The CDR3 is 15 amino acids. The CDR3 region is CASRTGTSYNSPLHF. In DNA form, the CDR3 reads TGTGCCAGCCGGACAGGGACCTCCTATAATTCACCCCTCCACTTT.

This clone was observed once. The V and J genes are TRBV5-1 and TRBJ1-4; TRBD1 matches at 8 bases. The germline CDR1 and CDR2 sequences are SGHRS and YFSETQ. The CDR3 covers 14 residues. J gave up 8 bases and V 4 bases, and 7 bases lay outside the gene matches. The CDR3 reads CASSTQGAQEKLFF. For the CDR3, the DNA is TGCGCCAGCAGCACCCAGGGGGCGCAAGAAAAACTGTTTTTT. Together with reference TRBV5-1 and TRBJ1-4, the CDR3 gives the full variable domain: KAGVTQTPRYLIKTRGQQVTLSCSPISGHRSVSWYQQTPGQGLQFLFEYFSETQRNKGNFPGRFSGRQFSNSRSEMNVSTLELGDSALYLCASSTQGAQEKLFFGSGTQLSVL.

The chain recombines TRBV19 with TRBJ1-1; 12 nucleotides line up with TRBD1. The CDR3 spans 16 residues. V lost 3 bases to trimming and J lost 5 bases; unmatched junction nucleotides: 7. Germline V lookup: CDR1 LNHDA, CDR2 SQIVND (reference sequence). The CDR3 sequence: CASSMMPGQGATEAFF. Written as DNA, the CDR3 is TGTGCCAGTAGTATGATGCCGGGACAGGGGGCAACTGAAGCTTTCTTT.

The chain employs TRBV29-1 and TRBJ1-1, with TRBD1 identical over 8 bases. The CDR3 totals 14 residues. V shed 7 bases, J shed 0 bases, and the junction held 7 bases outside the gene matches. The germline CDR1 and CDR2 sequences are SQVTM and ANQGSEA. In nucleotides, the CDR3 is TGCAGCGGAGACTTGGGACAGGTGAACACTGAAGCTTTCTTT. Translation: CSGDLGQVNTEAFF. Looking up the rest from reference TRBV29-1 and TRBJ1-1 gives the full variable domain: SAVISQKPSRDICQRGTSLTIQCQVDSQVTMMFWYRQQPGQSLTLIATANQGSEATYESGFVIDKFPISRPNLTFSTLTVSNMSPEDSSIYLCSGDLGQVNTEAFFGQGTRLTVV.

This chain connects TRBV7-2 to TRBJ2-7; D ambiguous. Germline-derived CDR1 and CDR2 are SGHTA and FQGNSA. The CDR3 consists of 15 residues. With 0 bases removed from V and 4 bases from J, the gap between germline ends came to 13 bases. CDR3 sequence: CASSLAGSRAYEQYF. As DNA, the CDR3 is TGTGCCAGCAGCTTAGCGGGCAGTCGCGCTTACGAGCAGTACTTC.

The chain uses TRBV5-5 and TRBJ2-5; TRBD2 matches at 7 bases. V was clipped by 1 base and J by 2 bases; unmatched bases: 2. Germline CDR1 is SGHKS and CDR2 is YYEKEE (reference sequence). The CDR3 sequence is 14 residues long. CDR3 nucleotides: TGTGCCAGCAGCTTGCGGGGGGAACAAGAGACCCAGTACTTC. Its translation is CASSLRGEQETQYF.

The V call is TRBV5-6, the J call TRBJ2-3; the match to TRBD2 covers 11 bases. J was trimmed by 2 bases and V by 5 bases; bases with no gene match: 7. CDR1 and CDR2 from the germline V gene are SGHDT and YYEEEE. CDR3 size: 16 residues. The CDR3: CASRDRLAGYTDTQYF. CDR3 sequence (DNA): TGTGCCAGCAGGGACAGACTAGCGGGATACACAGATACGCAGTATTTT.

The genes are TRBV7-3 and TRBJ1-1; unclear D gene. V shed 2 bases and J shed 3 bases, with 7 bases lying between them. The germline CDR1 and CDR2 sequences are SGHTA and FQGTGA. The length of the CDR3 is 13 residues. This CDR3 reads CASSLSPDTEAFF. The DNA of the CDR3 is TGTGCCAGCAGCTTATCCCCGGACACTGAAGCTTTCTTT.

The chain recombines TRBV27 with TRBJ2-2; D not certain. The CDR3 contains 11 residues. Trimming pared 5 bases from V and 5 bases from J, leaving 3 bases between. CDR1 is MNHEY, CDR2 SMNVEV, per germline (reference sequence). The CDR3 sequence: CASSHTGELFF. The DNA for the CDR3 is TGTGCCAGCAGTCATACCGGGGAGCTGTTTTTT.

This sequence joins TRBV9 and TRBJ2-7, with a weak D call TRBD2 (6 bases). CDR1 is SGDLS, CDR2 YYNGEE, per germline. V was clipped by 4 bases and J by 7 bases, with 18 bases between them. The CDR3 length is 14 residues. The CDR3 reads CASSLTARGTEQYF. As DNA, the CDR3 is TGTGCCAGCAGCCTGACGGCGCGGGGTACGGAGCAGTACTTC. The whole variable domain, remainder taken from reference TRBV9 and TRBJ2-7, is DSGVTQTPKHLITATGQRVTLRCSPRSGDLSVYWYQQSLDQGLQFLIQYYNGEERAKGNILERFSAQQFPDLHSELNLSSLELGDSALYFCASSLTARGTEQYFGPGTRLTVT.

The chain employs TRBV5-1 and TRBJ2-1; 10 nucleotides align to TRBD2. This CDR3 spans 15 amino acids. Germline V gene lookup returns CDR1 SGHRS and CDR2 YFSETQ. J was trimmed by 9 bases and V by 2 bases; bases with no gene match: 8. In nucleotides, the CDR3 is TGCGCCAGCAGCTTCGAAATAGCGGGAGGAGTTGAGCAGTTCTTC. It codes for CASSFEIAGGVEQFF.

The gene calls are TRBV19 and TRBJ2-5; D is uncertain. CDR1 is LNHDA and CDR2 is SQIVND in the germline V gene (reference sequence). CDR3 length equals 13 residues. The ends were cut back, 3 bases at V and 4 bases at J, with 9 bases in the middle. CDR3 amino acids: CASSMRPRETQYF. CDR3 in DNA: TGTGCCAGTAGTATGCGGCCGCGAGAGACCCAGTACTTC. Full variable domain (rest looked up from reference TRBV19 and TRBJ2-5): DGGITQSPKYLFRKEGQNVTLSCEQNLNHDAMYWYRQDPGQGLRLIYYSQIVNDFQKGDIAEGYSVSREKKESFPLTVTSAQKNPTAFYLCASSMRPRETQYFGPGTRLLVL.

The chain links TRBV10-2 to TRBJ1-2; 10 bases fit TRBD1. CDR1 WSHSY and CDR2 SAAADI come from the germline V gene. V shed 0 bases, J shed 5 bases, and the junction held 12 bases outside the gene matches. This CDR3 comprises 18 residues. Here the CDR3 DNA reads TGCGCCAGCAGTGAGTCGCGGCGGGACAGGGGACAAGCTTATGGCTACACCTTC. Its translation is CASSESRRDRGQAYGYTF.

The chain links TRBV6-1 to TRBJ1-5; D is uncertain. The V end lost 8 bases, the J end lost 6 bases, and 17 bases lay between the germline ends. CDR3 size: 14 residues. Germline V gives CDR1 MNHNS, CDR2 SASEGT. CDR3 loop: CASSRAGEGQPQHF. CDR3 DNA sequence: TGTGCCAGCTCCCGGGCTGGGGAGGGTCAGCCCCAGCATTTT.

CDR3 protein: CASSRLQENYGYTF. In nucleotides, the CDR3 is TGTGCCAGCTCACGCCTTCAGGAAAACTATGGCTACACCTTC. The V call is TRBV18, the J call TRBJ1-2, with D uncertain. Germline CDR1 reads KGHSH; CDR2 reads LQKENI. Trimming stripped 4 bases from V and 2 bases from J, with 11 bases between. The CDR3 length is 14 residues. Based on the CDR3 plus reference TRBV18 and TRBJ1-2, the full variable domain is NAGVMQNPRHLVRRRGQEARLRCSPMKGHSHVYWYRQLPEEGLKFMVYLQKENIIDESGMPKERFSAEFPKEGPSILRIQQVVRGDSAAYFCASSRLQENYGYTFGSGTRLTVV.

This sequence joins TRBV6-5 and TRBJ2-4; the D gene is possibly TRBD2 (6 bases). The CDR3 totals 15 residues. Germline CDR1 reads MNHEY; CDR2 reads SVGAGI. V lost 4 bases to trimming and J lost 1 base, with 11 bases between them. The CDR3 nucleotides read TGTGCCAGCAGTTCCGCCGGAGGGGCCAAAAACATTCAGTACTTC. Protein: CASSSAGGAKNIQYF.

The chain recombines TRBV5-4 with TRBJ1-1; D is undetermined. The CDR3 extends over 14 amino acids. Germline assignment: CDR1 SGHNT and CDR2 YYREEE (reference sequence). V lost 4 bases and J lost 6, with 16 bases in between. CDR3 amino acids: CASSMAVRRAEAFF. CDR3 in DNA: TGTGCCAGCAGCATGGCCGTTAGGAGGGCTGAAGCTTTCTTT.

The chain uses TRBV7-3 and TRBJ1-5; 8 positions agree with TRBD1. The CDR3 totals 13 residues. The ends lost 3 bases at V and 6 bases at J; junction bases unmatched: 1. Germline V CDR1 and CDR2: SGHTA, FQGTGA. CDR3 protein: CASSFTGGQPQHF. The CDR3 nucleotides are TGTGCCAGCAGCTTTACAGGGGGTCAGCCCCAGCATTTT.

The chain is built from TRBV30 and TRBJ1-3; maybe TRBD1 (6 bases). Germline V lookup: CDR1 GTSNPN, CDR2 SVGIG (reference sequence). The CDR3 is 13 amino acids. V was shortened by 7 bases and J by 4 bases, with 14 bases between the two germline ends. The CDR3 DNA sequence: TGTGCCTATGATAGGGGGACCGGAAACACCATATATTTT. Protein sequence: CAYDRGTGNTIYF.

The chain is built from TRBV6-1 and TRBJ2-5; a weak D match, TRBD1 (6 bases). Germline values: CDR1 MNHNS, CDR2 SASEGT. The CDR3 covers 14 residues. Trimming left V 1 base short and J 4 bases short, with 10 bases between. The CDR3 sequence is CASSEGGRRETQYF. CDR3 coding DNA: TGTGCCAGCAGTGAAGGGGGGCGTCGAGAGACCCAGTACTTC.

The CDR3 loop is CASSPAGTGTSGANVLTF. In DNA form, the CDR3 reads TGTGCCAGCTCACCTGCCGGGACAGGGACCTCTGGGGCCAACGTCCTGACTTTC. This chain connects TRBV18 to TRBJ2-6; 9 bases line up with TRBD1. V shed 3 bases, J shed 0 bases, and the junction held 6 bases outside the gene matches. The CDR3 is 18 amino acids. From germline, CDR1 is KGHSH and CDR2 LQKENI.

The chain employs TRBV5-1 and TRBJ1-4; 8 nucleotides match TRBD1. Germline-derived CDR1 and CDR2 are SGHRS and YFSETQ. The trim removed 0 bases at V and 5 bases at J, leaving 6 bases unmatched. CDR3 length: 16 amino acids. The CDR3, as DNA: TGCGCCAGCAGCTTGGATGGCAGGGGGCTGAATGAAAAACTGTTTTTT. Its translation is CASSLDGRGLNEKLFF.